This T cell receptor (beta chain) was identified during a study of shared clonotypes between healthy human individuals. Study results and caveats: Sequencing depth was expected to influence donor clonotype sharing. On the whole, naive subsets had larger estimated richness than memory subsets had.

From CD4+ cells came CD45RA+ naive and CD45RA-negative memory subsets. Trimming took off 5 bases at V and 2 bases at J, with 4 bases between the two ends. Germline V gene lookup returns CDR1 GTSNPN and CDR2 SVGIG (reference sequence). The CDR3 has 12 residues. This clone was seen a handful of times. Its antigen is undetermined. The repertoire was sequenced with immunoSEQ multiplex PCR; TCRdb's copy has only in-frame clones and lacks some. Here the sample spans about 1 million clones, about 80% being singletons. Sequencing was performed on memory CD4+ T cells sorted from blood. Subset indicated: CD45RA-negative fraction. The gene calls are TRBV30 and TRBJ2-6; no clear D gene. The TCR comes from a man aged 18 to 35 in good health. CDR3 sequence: CAWGAGANVLTF. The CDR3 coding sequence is TGTGCCTGGGGGGCTGGGGCCAACGTCCTGACTTTC.